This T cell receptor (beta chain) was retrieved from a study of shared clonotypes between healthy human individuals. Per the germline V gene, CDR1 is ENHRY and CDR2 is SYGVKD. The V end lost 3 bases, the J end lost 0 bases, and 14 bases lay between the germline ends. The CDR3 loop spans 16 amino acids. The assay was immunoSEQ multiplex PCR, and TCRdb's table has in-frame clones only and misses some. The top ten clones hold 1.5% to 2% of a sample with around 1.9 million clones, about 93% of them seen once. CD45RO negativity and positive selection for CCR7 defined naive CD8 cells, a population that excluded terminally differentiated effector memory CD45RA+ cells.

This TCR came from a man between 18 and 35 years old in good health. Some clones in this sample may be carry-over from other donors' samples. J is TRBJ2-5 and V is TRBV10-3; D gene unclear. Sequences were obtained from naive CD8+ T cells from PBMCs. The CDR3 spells CAISETQAMYQETQYF. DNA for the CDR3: TGTGCCATCAGTGAAACCCAGGCGATGTACCAAGAGACCCAGTACTTC.